This T cell receptor (beta chain) was observed in a study of blood T cell repertoires in COVID-19. Trimming shortened V by 4 bases and J by 6 bases, and 13 bases separated the two germline ends. This CDR3 has 14 residues. Germline lookup yields CDR1 LNHDA and CDR2 SQIVND (reference sequence). Authors' methods: Quantification of nucleated cells was approximated via reference gene primer amplification. The data were produced by immunoSEQ multiplex PCR, yet TCRdb's version contains in-frame clones alone and is incomplete. V, J and clone size derive from that table, while D and trimming were established from the DNA sequence. The sample carries some 250,000 clones, around nine tenths recorded once.

This TCR derives from a woman aged 25 to 45 with acute COVID-19. Sequenced: PBMCs or T cells enriched from blood (not recorded which). The chain carries TRBV19 and TRBJ1-5; weak D call: TRBD1 (5 bases). Here the CDR3 DNA reads TGTGCCAGTAGTAATAACAGGCTCGGTCAGCCCCAGCATTTT. Protein sequence: CASSNNRLGQPQHF. Filled out from reference TRBV19 and TRBJ1-5, the complete variable domain reads DGGITQSPKYLFRKEGQNVTLSCEQNLNHDAMYWYRQDPGQGLRLIYYSQIVNDFQKGDIAEGYSVSREKKESFPLTVTSAQKNPTAFYLCASSNNRLGQPQHFGDGTRLSIL.